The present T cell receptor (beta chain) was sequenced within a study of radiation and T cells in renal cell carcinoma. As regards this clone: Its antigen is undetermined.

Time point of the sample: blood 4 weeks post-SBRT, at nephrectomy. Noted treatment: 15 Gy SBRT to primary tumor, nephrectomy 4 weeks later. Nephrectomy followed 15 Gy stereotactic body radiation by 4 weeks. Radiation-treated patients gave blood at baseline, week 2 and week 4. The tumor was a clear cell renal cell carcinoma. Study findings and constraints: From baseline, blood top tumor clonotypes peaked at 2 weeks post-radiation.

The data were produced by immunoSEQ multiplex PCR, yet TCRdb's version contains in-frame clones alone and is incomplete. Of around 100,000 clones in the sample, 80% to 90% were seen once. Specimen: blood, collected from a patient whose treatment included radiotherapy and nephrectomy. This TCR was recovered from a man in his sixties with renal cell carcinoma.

CDR3 in amino acids: CASSQGQGVHNEQFF. CDR3 in DNA: TGCGCCAGCAGTCAGGGCCAGGGGGTCCACAATGAGCAGTTCTTC. The chain couples TRBV23-1 to TRBJ2-1; 7 bases match TRBD1. TRBV23-1 carries the ORF label, with uncertain function. The CDR3 length is 15 residues. V gave up 3 bases and J gave up 5 bases; unmatched junction bases: 7.